This T cell receptor beta chain was obtained from a study of blood T cell repertoires in COVID-19. Study details: From the United States, Italy and Spain came samples of acute and convalescent COVID-19. PBMCs, B-cell-depleted T cells, or T cells provided the cDNA or gDNA that made up the material.

Profiling relied on immunoSEQ multiplex PCR, and the TCRdb table lists in-frame clones only, not all of them. The data show roughly 61,000 clones, more than 90% seen once. The table lists this clone with a count of one. The sequenced sample was peripheral blood. This TCR was sampled from a man between 60 and 75 years old with acute or convalescent COVID-19.

The CDR3 coding sequence is TGTGCCAGCAGCCTGACAGGGGGGAGCTCCTACGAGCAGTACTTC. Translation: CASSLTGGSSYEQYF. The chain has TRBV5-5 and TRBJ2-7, with 9 bases lining up with TRBD1. Germline CDR1 reads SGHKS; CDR2 reads YYEKEE (reference sequence). V shed 4 bases, J shed 0 bases, and the junction held 5 bases outside the gene matches. The CDR3 covers 15 residues.